This TCR beta chain was recovered during a study of cytomegalovirus exposure and HLA in healthy donors. Germline CDR1 reads MGHRA; CDR2 reads YSYEKL. This CDR3 spans 20 amino acids. With 1 base removed from V and 2 bases from J, the gap between germline ends came to 25 bases. Use of 60 Vbeta and 13 Jbeta primers characterized the PCR. Clones were sequenced by immunoSEQ multiplex PCR, and TCRdb holds only the in-frame ones, with some missing. There are 130,000 or so clones in the sample; under 90% occur only once, and around 2.3% lies in the top ten. The TCR originated in a woman aged 40 to 49 in good health and CMV-seronegative. This chain connects TRBV4-1 to TRBJ2-3; TRBD1 might be the D (6 bases). The sequencing sample was made of PBMCs. The CDR3 DNA reads TGCGCCAGCAGCCAAGTGTGGCAGGGGCGTTCAAACCCCCTCACAGATACGCAGTATTTT. Its translation: CASSQVWQGRSNPLTDTQYF.